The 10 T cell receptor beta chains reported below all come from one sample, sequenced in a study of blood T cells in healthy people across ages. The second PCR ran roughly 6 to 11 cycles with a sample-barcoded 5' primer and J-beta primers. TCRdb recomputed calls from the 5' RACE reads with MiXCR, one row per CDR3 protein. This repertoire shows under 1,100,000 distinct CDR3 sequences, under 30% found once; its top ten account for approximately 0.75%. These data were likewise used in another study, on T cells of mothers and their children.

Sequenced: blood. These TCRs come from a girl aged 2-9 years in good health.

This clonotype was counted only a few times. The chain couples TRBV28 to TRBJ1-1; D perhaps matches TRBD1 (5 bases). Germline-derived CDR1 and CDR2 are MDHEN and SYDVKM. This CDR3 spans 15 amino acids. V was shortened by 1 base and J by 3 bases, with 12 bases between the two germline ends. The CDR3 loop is CASSLLGESDTEAFF. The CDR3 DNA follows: TGTGCCAGCAGTTTATTGGGGGAATCGGACACTGAAGCTTTCTTT.

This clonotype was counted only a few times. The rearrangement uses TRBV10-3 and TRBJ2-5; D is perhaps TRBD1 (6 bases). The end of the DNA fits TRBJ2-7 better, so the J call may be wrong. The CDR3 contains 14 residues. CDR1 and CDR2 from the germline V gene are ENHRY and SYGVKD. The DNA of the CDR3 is TGTGCCATCAGTGATGGGGGCACCCCCCACGAGCAGTACTTC. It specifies CAISDGGTPHEQYF.

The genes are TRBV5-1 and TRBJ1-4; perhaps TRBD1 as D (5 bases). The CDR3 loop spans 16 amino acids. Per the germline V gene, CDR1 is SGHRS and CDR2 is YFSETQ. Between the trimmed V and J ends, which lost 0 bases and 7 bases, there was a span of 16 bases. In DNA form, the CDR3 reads TGCGCCAGCAGCTTGGAGCGAGGAGGGGAATCTGAAAAACTGTTTTTT. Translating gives CASSLERGGESEKLFF.

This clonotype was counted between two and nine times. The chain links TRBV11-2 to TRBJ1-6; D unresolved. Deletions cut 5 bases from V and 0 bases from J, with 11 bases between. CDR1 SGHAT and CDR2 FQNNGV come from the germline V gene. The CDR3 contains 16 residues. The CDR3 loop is CASSGGESSYNSPLHF. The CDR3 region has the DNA TGTGCCAGCAGCGGAGGAGAGAGCTCCTATAATTCACCCCTCCACTTT.

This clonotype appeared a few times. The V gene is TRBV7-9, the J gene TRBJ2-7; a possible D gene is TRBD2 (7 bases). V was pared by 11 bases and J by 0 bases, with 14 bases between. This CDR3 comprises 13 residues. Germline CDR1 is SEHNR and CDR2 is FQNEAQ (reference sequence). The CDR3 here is CASGGPSSYEQYF. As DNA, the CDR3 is TGTGCCTCGGGGGGCCCTAGCTCCTACGAGCAGTACTTC.

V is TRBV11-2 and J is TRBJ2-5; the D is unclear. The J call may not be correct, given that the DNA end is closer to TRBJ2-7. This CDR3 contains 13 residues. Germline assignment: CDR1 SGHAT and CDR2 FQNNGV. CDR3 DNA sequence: TGTGCCAGCAGCACATCGATGACCTACGAGCAGTACTTC. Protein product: CASSTSMTYEQYF.

CDR3 protein: CASSSLSGRRNNEQFF. The CDR3 DNA reads TGTGCCAGCAGCTCGCTTAGCGGGAGGAGAAACAATGAGCAGTTCTTC. This chain links TRBV7-2 with TRBJ2-1; 10 bases line up with TRBD2. CDR1 and CDR2 from the germline V gene are SGHTA and FQGNSA. V lost 4 bases and J lost 5; bases outside the gene matches: 8. CDR3 length equals 16 residues.

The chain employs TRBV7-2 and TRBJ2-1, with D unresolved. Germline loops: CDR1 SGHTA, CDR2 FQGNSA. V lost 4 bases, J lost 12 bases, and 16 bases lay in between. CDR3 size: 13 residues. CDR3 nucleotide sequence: TGTGCCAGCAGCTCAACCCCTCCGAAATGGCAGTTCTTC. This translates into CASSSTPPKWQFF.

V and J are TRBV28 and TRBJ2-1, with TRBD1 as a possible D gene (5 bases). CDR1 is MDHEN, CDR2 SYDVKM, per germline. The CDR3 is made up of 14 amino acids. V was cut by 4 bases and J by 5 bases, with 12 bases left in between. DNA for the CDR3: TGTGCCAGCAGTTACCTTCGACAGAACAATGAGCAGTTCTTC. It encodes CASSYLRQNNEQFF.

This CDR3 reads CASSMTENYGYTF. In nucleotides, the CDR3 is TGTGCCAGCAGTATGACAGAGAACTATGGCTACACCTTC. The genes are TRBV12-3 or TRBV12-4 and TRBJ1-2; D is possibly TRBD1 (5 bases). With 5 bases removed from V and 2 bases from J, the gap between germline ends came to 9 bases. CDR3 length equals 13 residues.